This T cell receptor (beta chain) originates from a study of T cell responses to AZD1222 COVID-19 vaccine. Study context: Second-dose recipients at about 4 or about 12 weeks were treated as one pooled group.

Produced via immunoSEQ multiplex PCR; TCRdb's table is partial and in-frame only. Of 95,000 to 150,000 clones detected, roughly 88% appear once; the ten largest clones hold roughly 6.2%. Study-wide findings and caveats: The donor group comprised mostly white British people and more females; the analysis possibly underestimated clonal diversity. Spike-specific TCRs gained breadth and depth after people received two AZD1222 doses. The study reported that nearly half of spike-specific TCRs target unmutated variant regions.

This CDR3 has 13 residues. J lost 5 bases, V lost 4 bases, and 4 bases had no gene match. In germline, CDR1 is SGDLS, CDR2 YYNGEE. As for this clone: Its specificity is unknown.

This sequence originates from an adult in good health. This sample comprised peripheral blood, obtained on day 0 of AZD1222 vaccination. The J gene is TRBJ2-5, the V gene TRBV9; TRBD1 matches at 8 bases. The CDR3 nucleotides are TGTGCCAGCAGCCAAGGACAGGGCGAGACCCAGTACTTC. Translation gives CASSQGQGETQYF.